The subject of this entry is one T cell receptor (beta chain). Its target is unknown. The data originate from a study of T cell responses to AZD1222 COVID-19 vaccine. Findings and caveats of the study: Compared with day 0, the breadth and depth of the Spike-specific TCR repertoire rose significantly after two doses of AZD1222. Among vaccine-associated CD4 TCRs, coverage spanned spike, with dominance at 160-218 and 743-854.

The repertoire was sequenced with immunoSEQ multiplex PCR; TCRdb's copy has only in-frame clones and lacks some. Here the sample spans about 100,000 clones, 86% being singletons. The receptor comes from an adult who received the MenACWY meningococcal vaccine as a control. The specimen comprised peripheral blood, sampled 28 days after the second dose of the MenACWY control vaccine.

The CDR3 DNA reads as TGTGCCAGCAGCCAGTTCCGTGCGTATACAGGTCGGGTAAATAGCAATCAGCCCCAGCATTTT. It specifies CASSQFRAYTGRVNSNQPQHF. The chain joins TRBV7-8 to TRBJ1-5; D is possibly TRBD1 (5 bases). This CDR3 has 21 residues. Trimming cost V 5 bases and J 0 bases, with 29 bases left between them. Per the germline V gene, CDR1 is SGHVS and CDR2 is FQNEAQ.